Below, 18 T cell receptor beta chains from the same sample are listed, as sequenced in a study of cytomegalovirus exposure and HLA in healthy donors (dated by TCRdb to 2015 to 2018). The receptor library was made with the immunoSEQ multiplex PCR assay. The multiplex PCR relied on a mix of 60 forward primers for TCR Vbeta segments and 13 reverse primers for TCR Jbeta segments. TCRdb took over this immuneACCESS table, retaining in-frame rearrangements with V and J assigned. Such tables are incomplete; in checked studies, under half of the missing clones stem from an unresolved V gene, and the remainder is unexplained. In all, the sample holds about 140,000 clones, and approximately 10% of those were seen once. The ten largest clones take up roughly 6.4% of the sample. The material sequenced was PBMCs. The origin of the receptors is a woman in her forties in good health and CMV-seropositive.

A word on this clone: Compared with germline, one end of the junction differs, possibly owing to a read error. The chain uses TRBV7-8 and TRBJ2-7; weak D call: TRBD1 (6 bases). CDR1 SGHVS and CDR2 FQNEAQ come from the germline V gene. The CDR3 is 13 residues long. Here the CDR3 DNA reads TGTGCCAGCAGCTTAGAAACAGGGTCAGGGGTTGCCTTC. Amino acids: CASSLETGSGVAF. The variable domain in full, with the rest retrieved from reference TRBV7-8 and TRBJ2-7, is GAGVSQSPRYKVAKRGQDVALRCDPISGHVSLFWYQQALGQGPEFLTYFQNEAQLDKSGLPSDRFFAERPEGSVSTLKIQRTQQEDSAVYLCASSLETGSGVAFGPGTRLTVT.

This clone was seen a single time. The gene calls are TRBV7-6 and TRBJ2-7; TRBD1 matches 7 bases. Germline values: CDR1 SGHVS, CDR2 FNYEAQ. The CDR3 has 17 amino acids. Trimming took 1 base from V and 0 from J; bases not matched to a gene: 9. The CDR3 region is CASSLGVSQGSSYEQYF. The CDR3 DNA follows: TGTGCCAGCAGCTTAGGGGTGTCACAGGGGAGCTCCTACGAGCAGTACTTC.

The chain combines TRBV6-1 with TRBJ2-7; 7 bases are a match to TRBD1. The trim removed 4 bases at V and 3 bases at J, leaving 12 bases unmatched. The CDR3 covers 16 residues. The germline gives CDR1 MNHNS, CDR2 SASEGT. The CDR3 sequence is CASSGLTGRAIYEQYF. The CDR3 DNA sequence: TGTGCCAGCAGTGGGCTGACAGGGAGAGCTATCTACGAGCAGTACTTC.

In this sample, this clone turned up a few times. The genes are TRBV10-3 and TRBJ2-3, with 7 bases lining up with TRBD1. The V segment lost 3 bases and the J segment 2 bases; nucleotides outside the gene matches: 2. The length of the CDR3 is 14 residues. Germline CDR1 and CDR2: ENHRY and SYGVKD. CDR3 DNA: TGTGCCATCAGTGAAACAGGGGCCACAGATACGCAGTATTTT. Translating it yields CAISETGATDTQYF.

This clone was seen more than once but under ten times. The chain couples TRBV5-4 to TRBJ2-3; no definite D call. The CDR3 extends over 15 amino acids. Germline assignment: CDR1 SGHNT and CDR2 YYREEE (reference sequence). Trimming removed 1 base at V and 2 bases at J, with 11 bases between. CDR3 region: CASSLNPLATDTQYF. Here the CDR3 DNA reads TGTGCCAGCAGCTTGAACCCCTTGGCCACAGATACGCAGTATTTT. The full variable domain, with the rest looked up from reference TRBV5-4 and TRBJ2-3, is ETGVTQSPTHLIKTRGQQVTLRCSSQSGHNTVSWYQQALGQGPQFIFQYYREEENGRGNFPPRFSGLQFPNYSSELNVNALELDDSALYLCASSLNPLATDTQYFGPGTRLTVL.

The V call is TRBV6-5, the J call TRBJ1-5; maybe TRBD1 (6 bases). The CDR3 is 14 amino acids. CDR1 and CDR2 from the germline V gene are MNHEY and SVGAGI. V shed 4 bases and J shed 7 bases, with 14 bases lying between them. CDR3 amino acids: CASSSNRAVQPQHF. Here the CDR3 DNA reads TGTGCCAGCAGTTCGAACAGGGCGGTGCAGCCCCAGCATTTT.

This chain uses TRBV7-2 with TRBJ2-2; 8 positions agree with TRBD1. The CDR3 has 16 amino acids. Germline V CDR1 and CDR2: SGHTA, FQGNSA. Trimming took 5 bases from V and 1 from J; bases not matched to a gene: 6. The CDR3 spells CASSLPRGQNTGELFF. The CDR3 DNA reads as TGTGCCAGCAGCCTACCCAGGGGGCAGAACACCGGGGAGCTGTTTTTT.

In its sample, this clone was seen a few times. V gene TRBV11-2 combines with J gene TRBJ2-3; unclear D gene. Trimming shortened V by 5 bases and J by 0 bases, and 3 bases separated the two germline ends. Germline V lookup: CDR1 SGHAT, CDR2 FQNNGV. The CDR3 sequence is 12 residues long. This chain's CDR3 is CASSLSTDTQYF. The CDR3 region has the DNA TGTGCCAGCAGCCTTAGCACAGATACGCAGTATTTT.

This rearrangement joins TRBV5-6 to TRBJ1-6; D gene ambiguous. The CDR3 totals 15 residues. Germline V gives CDR1 SGHDT, CDR2 YYEEEE. Trimming took off 2 bases at V and 7 bases at J, with 13 bases between the two ends. The CDR3 nucleotides are TGTGCCAGCAGCTTTCGAAGGCTGCGGAATTCACCCCTCCACTTT. Encoded protein: CASSFRRLRNSPLHF.

This chain connects TRBV11-2 to TRBJ2-5; 15 bases line up with TRBD2. Germline assignment: CDR1 SGHAT and CDR2 FQNNGV. The J segment lost 5 bases and the V segment lost 1 base, leaving 5 bases of the junction unmatched. CDR3 length: 17 residues. The chain's CDR3 is CASSLVGGTSGGETQYF. Written as DNA, the CDR3 is TGTGCCAGCAGCTTAGTAGGGGGGACTAGCGGGGGGGAGACCCAGTACTTC.

In its sample, this clone was seen a few times. The rearrangement joins TRBV7-3 to TRBJ1-1, with TRBD1 matching 12 bases. The V and J ends lost 5 bases and 6 bases, in that order; junction bases with no gene match: 7. The CDR3 extends over 15 amino acids. Germline V lookup: CDR1 SGHTA, CDR2 FQGTGA. CDR3 sequence (DNA): TGTGCCAGCAGCCCTGGAGGGACAGGGGGCTCTGAAGCTTTCTTT. Translating it yields CASSPGGTGGSEAFF.

Notes on this clone: Different DNA sequences within this sample yield the same CDR3. V and J are TRBV15 and TRBJ2-5; 10 bases are a match to TRBD1. The CDR3 sequence is 15 residues long. Germline CDR1 and CDR2: LNHNV and YYDKDF (reference sequence). The V segment lost 3 bases and the J segment 4 bases; nucleotides outside the gene matches: 5. The CDR3 bases are TGTGCCACCAGCAGGGCGAGGACAGGGGGAGAGACCCAGTACTTC. Amino acids: CATSRARTGGETQYF.

Points on this clone: The junction shows a germline mismatch at one end, possibly a read error. The rearrangement links TRBV4-1 to TRBJ1-5; D gene uncertain. This CDR3 contains 15 residues. Germline V CDR1 and CDR2: MGHRA, YSYEKL. The CDR3 DNA sequence: TGCGCCAGCAGCCAAGAGTTCGATAGCAATCAGCACCAGCATTTT. Protein product: CASSQEFDSNQHQHF.

The V gene is TRBV7-2, the J gene TRBJ1-2; D gene ambiguous. The CDR3 contains 14 residues. V shed 0 bases and J shed 5 bases, with 10 bases lying between them. CDR1 is SGHTA and CDR2 is FQGNSA in the germline V gene. This CDR3 reads CASSLALAAYGYTF. CDR3 nucleotide sequence: TGTGCCAGCAGCTTAGCGCTTGCGGCTTATGGCTACACCTTC.

The chain joins TRBV27 to TRBJ1-2, with 8 bases lining up with TRBD1. Germline V gene sequence: CDR1 MNHEY, CDR2 SMNVEV (reference sequence). Losses at the gene ends were 7 bases for V and 4 bases for J; bases not matched to a gene: 17. This CDR3 contains 17 residues. CDR3 sequence (DNA): TGTGCCAGCAAAGGCGGGGTGGCGACAGGGGCGATCTATGGCTACACCTTC. Amino acids: CASKGGVATGAIYGYTF.

The rearrangement uses TRBV6-5 and TRBJ2-1; 7 bases line up with TRBD1. J lost 6 bases, V lost 4 bases, and 6 bases had no gene match. This CDR3 comprises 14 residues. CDR1 MNHEY and CDR2 SVGAGI come from the germline V gene. The CDR3 DNA reads TGTGCCAGCAGTTCGAGACAGGGAATCAATGAGCAGTTCTTC. It translates to CASSSRQGINEQFF.

In this sample, this clone turned up a few times. The chain is built from TRBV29-1 and TRBJ1-1; 7 bases fit TRBD1. This CDR3 contains 14 residues. V trimming: 4 bases; J trimming: 4 bases; junction bases outside the gene matches: 9. Germline V gene lookup returns CDR1 SQVTM and CDR2 ANQGSEA. In nucleotides, the CDR3 is TGCAGCGTTGGCCCTTTGACAGGGACCACTGAAGCTTTCTTT. As protein: CSVGPLTGTTEAFF.

This clone was counted a few times. The chain has TRBV7-9 and TRBJ2-5; D unclear. This CDR3 contains 12 residues. The germline V and J ends were trimmed by 2 bases and 5 bases, with 6 bases remaining between them. CDR1 is SEHNR, CDR2 FQNEAQ, per germline (reference sequence). The CDR3 spells CASSLNMETQYF. DNA of the CDR3: TGTGCCAGCAGCTTAAATATGGAGACCCAGTACTTC.